Each of the 15 T cell receptor beta chains below was sequenced from the same sample in a study of CD8 T cells in Susac syndrome. Random hexamers served to reverse transcribe about 0.5 to 1 ug RNA. MiXCR, applied by TCRdb to the immunoSEQ multiplex PCR reads, yields one record per CDR3 protein. The data contain 180,000 or so distinct CDR3 sequences, approximately 96% of them singletons. The specimen was CD4+ T cells from PBMCs. The receptors come from a human donor with multiple sclerosis.

The chain is built from TRBV20-1 and TRBJ2-7; TRBD2 matches 12 bases. There are 15 residues in the CDR3. V shed 6 bases and J 2 bases; nucleotides not matched to a gene: 8. CDR1 DFQATT and CDR2 SNEGSKA come from the germline V gene (reference sequence). This CDR3 is CSAILTSGGTYEQYF. The CDR3 nucleotides read TGCAGTGCAATTCTGACTAGCGGGGGCACCTACGAGCAGTACTTC.

The chain joins TRBV15 to TRBJ2-7; 9 bases fit TRBD1. Germline V CDR1 and CDR2: LNHNV, YYDKDF (reference sequence). The CDR3 has 13 residues. V lost 11 bases and J lost 6; bases outside the gene matches: 11. The CDR3 loop reads CAASWDRVGEQYF. CDR3 coding DNA: TGTGCCGCCTCTTGGGACAGGGTAGGCGAGCAGTACTTC.

The chain joins TRBV5-6 to TRBJ2-3; 12 nucleotides line up with TRBD2. With 4 bases clipped from V and 8 bases from J, the junction kept 8 bases outside the gene matches. The CDR3 contains 15 residues. CDR1 and CDR2 (germline): SGHDT, YYEEEE. CDR3 residues: CASSLLAGGPGTQYF. The CDR3, as DNA: TGTGCCAGCAGCCTCCTAGCGGGGGGGCCTGGTACGCAGTATTTT.

This rearrangement joins TRBV19 to TRBJ2-7, with D perhaps matching TRBD2 (6 bases). Germline V gives CDR1 LNHDA, CDR2 SQIVND (reference sequence). V was cut by 2 bases and J by 7 bases, with 15 bases left in between. The CDR3 sequence is 14 residues long. The CDR3 DNA is TGTGCCAGTAGTATATGGGGTCTTGGAGGGGAGCAGTACTTC. Protein sequence: CASSIWGLGGEQYF.

This chain connects TRBV19 to TRBJ2-5, with a weak D call TRBD1 (6 bases). This CDR3 has 14 residues. Trimming stripped 5 bases from V and 7 bases from J, with 17 bases between. CDR1 and CDR2 from the germline V gene are LNHDA and SQIVND (reference sequence). Here the CDR3 DNA reads TGTGCCAGTAGTCACCGGACAGATCAGGGGACCCAGTACTTC. Its translation: CASSHRTDQGTQYF.

The V gene is TRBV24-1, the J gene TRBJ2-1; the match to TRBD1 covers 8 bases. Germline CDR1 is KGHDR and CDR2 is SFDVKD. The CDR3 is 15 amino acids. The V gene end was trimmed by 4 bases and the J gene end by 6 bases; junction bases not matched to a gene: 7. CDR3 nucleotide sequence: TGTGCCACCAGTGAGTCCCGGGACAGGTTCAATGAGCAGTTCTTC. Translated: CATSESRDRFNEQFF.

The rearrangement links TRBV4-1 to TRBJ1-4, with D unresolved. The V gene's germline CDR1 is MGHRA and CDR2 YSYEKL. Trimming removed 4 bases at V and 1 base at J, with 10 bases between. The CDR3 length is 15 residues. Here the CDR3 DNA reads TGCGCCAGCAGCCTCGTAGGAGAAACTAATGAAAAACTGTTTTTT. It specifies CASSLVGETNEKLFF.

This sequence joins TRBV5-1 and TRBJ1-2; TRBD1 aligns across 10 bases. CDR1 SGHRS and CDR2 YFSETQ come from the germline V gene. CDR3 length equals 14 residues. V shed 4 bases and J 3 bases; nucleotides not matched to a gene: 3. The CDR3 DNA reads as TGCGCCAGCAGCCCGGACAGGGGGGACTATGGCTACACCTTC. This sequence encodes CASSPDRGDYGYTF.

The chain joins TRBV3-1 to TRBJ1-2; a possible D gene is TRBD1 (5 bases). Germline V gives CDR1 LGHDT, CDR2 YNNKEL (reference sequence). This CDR3 region has 16 residues. Deletions cut 0 bases from V and 4 bases from J, with 15 bases between. The CDR3 here is CASSQDPTTAFYGYTF. The CDR3 nucleotides read TGTGCCAGCAGCCAAGACCCTACGACAGCCTTCTATGGCTACACCTTC.

The rearrangement links TRBV7-9 to TRBJ1-2; D is uncertain. The germline V gene encodes CDR1 SEHNR and CDR2 FQNEAQ (reference sequence). V was clipped by 0 bases and J by 2 bases, with 7 bases between them. The CDR3 spans 14 residues. CDR3 in DNA: TGTGCCAGCAGCTTAGCTTGGGAGAACTATGGCTACACCTTC. This gives the protein CASSLAWENYGYTF.

The chain employs TRBV7-2 and TRBJ1-1, with D unresolved. Germline CDR1 is SGHTA and CDR2 is FQGNSA. Deletions cut 5 bases from V and 0 bases from J, with 10 bases between. There are 14 residues in the CDR3. The CDR3 DNA sequence: TGTGCCAGCAGCCCCGGACGGGTGAACACTGAAGCTTTCTTT. Translation: CASSPGRVNTEAFF.

This chain connects TRBV30 to TRBJ2-5; the match to TRBD2 covers 11 bases. The J segment lost 2 bases and the V segment lost 7 bases, leaving 9 bases of the junction unmatched. The germline CDR1 and CDR2 sequences are GTSNPN and SVGIG (reference sequence). This CDR3 is built from 15 residues. CDR3 loop: CASLSGGEAQETQYF. CDR3 in DNA: TGTGCCTCCCTTAGCGGGGGGGAAGCTCAAGAGACCCAGTACTTC.

The rearrangement links TRBV28 to TRBJ2-7, with D maybe TRBD2 (6 bases). This CDR3 contains 12 residues. From germline, CDR1 is MDHEN and CDR2 SYDVKM. V lost 7 bases and J lost 3, with 10 bases in between. CDR3 loop: CASTVGGYEQYF. CDR3 nucleotides: TGTGCCAGCACCGTGGGGGGCTACGAGCAGTACTTC. The full variable domain, its missing parts supplied by reference TRBV28 and TRBJ2-7, is DVKVTQSSRYLVKRTGEKVFLECVQDMDHENMFWYRQDPGLGLRLIYFSYDVKMKEKGDIPEGYSVSREKKERFSLILESASTNQTSMYLCASTVGGYEQYFGPGTRLTVT.

This chain links TRBV5-1 with TRBJ2-7; TRBD1 matches at 11 bases. V lost 3 bases to trimming and J lost 2 bases; unmatched junction nucleotides: 1. CDR1 and CDR2 (germline): SGHRS, YFSETQ. The CDR3 sequence is 14 residues long. CDR3 in amino acids: CASSWGQGAYEQYF. The CDR3 bases are TGCGCCAGCAGCTGGGGACAGGGGGCCTACGAGCAGTACTTC.

The J gene is TRBJ2-5, the V gene TRBV12-3 or TRBV12-4; 7 positions match TRBD2. V lost 1 base and J lost 5; bases outside the gene matches: 4. The CDR3 covers 14 residues. The CDR3 DNA follows: TGTGCCAGCAGTTTAGGGTTCGGGAGGGAGACCCAGTACTTC. Its protein is CASSLGFGRETQYF.